The 5 T cell receptor beta chains below all came from one sample that was sequenced in a study of T cells in localized non-small cell lung cancer. Here immunoSEQ multiplex PCR was the method, and the copy in TCRdb shows in-frame clones only, minus some. The sample includes some 27,000 clones, 88% of them seen just once. Sample: peripheral blood, taken before any cancer treatment. The receptors were sampled from a female donor over 55 with stage III squamous cell lung carcinoma.

Remarks on this clone: A junction end diverges from the germline sequence, so it may reflect a read error. V gene TRBV7-7 combines with J gene TRBJ2-5; TRBD1 aligns across 7 bases. This CDR3 has 13 residues. Germline-derived CDR1 and CDR2 are SSHAT and FNYEAQ (reference sequence). CDR3 in amino acids: CASSRQGVETQYF. In nucleotides, the CDR3 is TGTGCTAGCAGCCGACAGGGCGTCGAGACCCAGTACTTC.

In nucleotides, the CDR3 is TGTGCCAGCAGCCCCCCTAGCGGTCCCGGGCAGTTCTTC. Protein product: CASSPPSGPGQFF. The rearrangement joins TRBV7-9 to TRBJ2-1; 7 positions match TRBD2. This CDR3 comprises 13 residues. Germline trimming cut 5 bases from V and 12 bases from J; bases unmatched to any gene: 10. Per the germline V gene, CDR1 is SEHNR and CDR2 is FQNEAQ (reference sequence).

The rearrangement uses TRBV25-1 and TRBJ2-7, with TRBD1 identical over 12 bases. This CDR3 has 15 residues. Germline CDR1 reads MGHDK; CDR2 reads SYGVNS. The J segment lost 3 bases and the V segment lost 10 bases, leaving 10 bases of the junction unmatched. The CDR3 region has the DNA TGTGCCATCATACCGGGACAGGGGGCGTTCTACGAGCAGTACTTC. This gives the protein CAIIPGQGAFYEQYF.

The rearrangement uses TRBV6-5 and TRBJ1-5; 9 positions match TRBD1. V trimming: 2 bases; J trimming: 5 bases; junction bases outside the gene matches: 1. Germline assignment: CDR1 MNHEY and CDR2 SVGAGI. The CDR3 loop spans 14 amino acids. This CDR3 reads CASSYRQGDQPQHF. The CDR3, as DNA: TGTGCCAGCAGTTACAGACAGGGGGATCAGCCCCAGCATTTT.

This clone showed up just a few times. The chain joins TRBV5-1 to TRBJ2-1; 9 bases are a match to TRBD1. V lost 4 bases, J lost 6 bases, and 2 bases stayed unmatched. Germline CDR1 is SGHRS and CDR2 is YFSETQ. The CDR3 extends over 13 amino acids. CDR3 coding DNA: TGCGCCAGCAGCCGGGACAGGGCCAATGAGCAGTTCTTC. This translates into CASSRDRANEQFF.